Each of the 4 T cell receptor beta chains below was sequenced from the same sample in a study of blood T cell repertoires in COVID-19. Only in-frame clones appear in the TCRdb table, and some are missing; sequencing was by immunoSEQ multiplex PCR. The top ten hold 1.5% to 2% of the sample, which has roughly 290,000 clones, about 89% seen once. The specimen sequenced was PBMCs or T cells enriched from blood (not recorded which). The receptors shown here come from a woman aged 35 to 49 who had recovered from COVID-19.

This clone was detected only once. The J gene is TRBJ2-7, the V gene TRBV5-1, with 13 nucleotides matching TRBD2. Germline CDR1 reads SGHRS; CDR2 reads YFSETQ. Unmatched junction bases numbered 6, after V lost 0 bases and J lost 0 bases. CDR3 length: 18 amino acids. CDR3 sequence (DNA): TGCGCCAGCAGCTTGGTCCCGGGACTAGCGGGAAGCTCCTACGAGCAGTACTTC. Amino acid sequence: CASSLVPGLAGSSYEQYF.

The rearrangement joins TRBV30 to TRBJ1-6; D unclear. Per germline, CDR1 GTSNPN and CDR2 SVGIG (reference sequence). With 4 bases removed from V and 9 bases from J, the gap between germline ends came to 22 bases. The CDR3 runs to 16 residues. DNA for the CDR3: TGTGCCTGGACCCAAAGTACGTTTGCGTCCGGTTCACCCCTCCACTTT. Its protein is CAWTQSTFASGSPLHF.

V and J are TRBV3-1 (or the pseudogene TRBV3-2) and TRBJ1-1, with TRBD1 identical over 7 bases. The germline V gene encodes CDR1 LGHDT and CDR2 YNNKEL (reference sequence). There are 14 residues in the CDR3. V shed 3 bases and J 4 bases; nucleotides not matched to a gene: 5. In nucleotides, the CDR3 is TGTGCCAGCAGCCACCTCGACAGGGCCACTGAAGCTTTCTTT. It yields the protein CASSHLDRATEAFF.

The chain links TRBV6-5 to TRBJ2-7; 11 bases line up with TRBD2. V gave up 7 bases and J gave up 3 bases; unmatched junction bases: 2. CDR1 is MNHEY and CDR2 is SVGAGI in the germline V gene. CDR3 size: 13 residues. CDR3 in amino acids: CASTGTSGYEQYF. The CDR3, as DNA: TGTGCCAGCACCGGGACTAGCGGCTACGAGCAGTACTTC.